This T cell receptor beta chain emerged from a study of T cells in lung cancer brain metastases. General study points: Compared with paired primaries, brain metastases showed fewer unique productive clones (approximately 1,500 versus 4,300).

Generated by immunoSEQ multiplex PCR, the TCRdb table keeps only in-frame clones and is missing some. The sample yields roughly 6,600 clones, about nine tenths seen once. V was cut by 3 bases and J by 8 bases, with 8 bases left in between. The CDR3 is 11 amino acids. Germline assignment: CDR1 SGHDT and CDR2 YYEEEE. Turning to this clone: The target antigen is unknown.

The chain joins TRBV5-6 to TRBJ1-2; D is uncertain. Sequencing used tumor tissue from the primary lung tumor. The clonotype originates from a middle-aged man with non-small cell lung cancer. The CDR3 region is CASSWGLGYTF. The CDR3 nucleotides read TGTGCCAGCAGCTGGGGTCTCGGCTACACCTTC.